This TCR beta chain was retrieved from a study of cytomegalovirus exposure and HLA in healthy donors. Study details: About 85 million unique TCRs from HLA-typed donors were held in an early release of data. Regarding the study as a whole: An Asian-associated ancestry cluster reportedly showed fewer N-insertions than the approximately 650-donor mean in a later analysis. In an earlier analysis, in about 530 donors, most V segments appeared productive either ~87% or ~30% of the time.

Turning to this clone: Its antigen is unknown.

Germline values: CDR1 WNHNN, CDR2 SYGVQD (reference sequence). CDR3 length equals 16 residues. The junction had 4 bases not matched to a gene; V was cut back by 3 bases and J by 1 base. The PCR employed 60 Vbeta primers together with 13 Jbeta primers. Methods used by the authors: A later analysis tallied 65 million to 85 million unique TCR beta chains, 9.5 million to 14 million of them shared. The assay was immunoSEQ multiplex PCR, and TCRdb's table has in-frame clones only and misses some. V, J and clone size reflect that table, while D and trimming were determined from the DNA. The sample includes 200,000 or so clones, 75% to 90% seen only once; the top ten take roughly 2.6%.

The chain carries TRBV10-1 and TRBJ2-3; 10 nucleotides match TRBD2. Sequenced input: PBMCs. The clonotype comes from a woman in her fifties or sixties in good health and CMV-seropositive. CDR3 coding DNA: TGCGCCAGCAGTGAAATCCTAGCGGGGGGCACAGATACGCAGTATTTT. Its translation is CASSEILAGGTDTQYF.